A single T cell receptor beta chain is shown here with its context. Its antigen remains unknown. The sample holds other DNA sequences that translate to the same CDR3. The assay used deep level. Ten immunoSEQ deep assay plates held the unsorted PBMC DNA. Some clones are missing from TCRdb's copy, which holds only in-frame ones; the method was immunoSEQ multiplex PCR. The data contain approximately 460,000 clones, approximately 80% of them seen just once; the ten biggest clones take up 12%. The sample belongs to a study of shared clonotypes between healthy human individuals. The overall study: A couple of women and three men aged 18 to 49 served as donors.

Study results and limitations: Clonotype sharing among donors was expected to depend on sequencing depth.

The sequence was obtained from a middle-aged woman in good health. Some clones in this sample may be carry-over from other donors' samples. The sequencing input was PBMCs.

The CDR3 loop reads CASSPRGLGEKLFF. The DNA for the CDR3 is TGTGCCAGCAGCCCCAGGGGGCTGGGTGAAAAACTGTTTTTT. The chain couples TRBV7-9 to TRBJ1-4, with 8 nucleotides matching TRBD1. V was clipped by 5 bases and J by 7 bases; unmatched bases: 6. The CDR3 is 14 residues long. Germline CDR1 SEHNR, CDR2 FQNEAQ (reference sequence).